This TCR beta chain was retrieved from a study of blood T cells in healthy people across ages. Study-wide points: Higher diversity and more naive CD4+ cells were features of long-lived donors, compared to aged donors. Using unsorted PBMCs precluded a conclusive naive versus antigen-experienced comparison.

Combining a sample-barcoded 5' primer with a J-beta primer mix, a second PCR ran for roughly 6 to 12 cycles. Through a template-switch adaptor with 12 random nucleotides, each cDNA molecule received a tag. TCRdb re-analysed the 5' RACE reads in MiXCR, keeping a single row per CDR3 protein. The table records over 1.5 million distinct CDR3 sequences, 49% of them present only once. Per the germline V gene, CDR1 is PRHDT and CDR2 is FYEKMQ (reference sequence). J gave up 7 bases and V 1 base, and 10 bases lay outside the gene matches. There are 17 residues in the CDR3. RNA extraction gave at least 6 micrograms of total RNA per sample. About this clonotype itself: Its cognate antigen is unknown.

The sequence was collected from a woman in her thirties or forties in good health. The genes are TRBV13 and TRBJ2-1; 10 bases fit TRBD2. The sample comprised blood. Written as DNA, the CDR3 is TGTGCCAGCAGCTTAGTTGAAGAGCGGGGGGGGCTGAATGAGCAGTTCTTC. Amino acid sequence: CASSLVEERGGLNEQFF. The complete variable domain, with remaining parts taken from reference TRBV13 and TRBJ2-1, reads AAGVIQSPRHLIKEKRETATLKCYPIPRHDTVYWYQQGPGQDPQFLISFYEKMQSDKGSIPDRFSAQQFSDYHSELNMSSLELGDSALYFCASSLVEERGGLNEQFFGPGTRLTVL.